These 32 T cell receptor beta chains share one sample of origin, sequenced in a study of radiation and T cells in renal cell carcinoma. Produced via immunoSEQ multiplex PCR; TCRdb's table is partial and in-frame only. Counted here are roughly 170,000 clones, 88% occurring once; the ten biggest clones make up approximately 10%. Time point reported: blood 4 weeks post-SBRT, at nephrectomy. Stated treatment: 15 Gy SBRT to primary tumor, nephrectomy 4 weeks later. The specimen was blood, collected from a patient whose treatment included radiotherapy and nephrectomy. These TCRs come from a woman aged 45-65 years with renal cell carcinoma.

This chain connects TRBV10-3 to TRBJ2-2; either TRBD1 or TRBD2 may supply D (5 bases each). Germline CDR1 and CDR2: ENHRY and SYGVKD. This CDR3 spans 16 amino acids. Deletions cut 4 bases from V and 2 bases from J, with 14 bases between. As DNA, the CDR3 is TGTGCCATCAGTGGGAAAGGGACGGTTAACACCGGGGAGCTGTTTTTT. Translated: CAISGKGTVNTGELFF.

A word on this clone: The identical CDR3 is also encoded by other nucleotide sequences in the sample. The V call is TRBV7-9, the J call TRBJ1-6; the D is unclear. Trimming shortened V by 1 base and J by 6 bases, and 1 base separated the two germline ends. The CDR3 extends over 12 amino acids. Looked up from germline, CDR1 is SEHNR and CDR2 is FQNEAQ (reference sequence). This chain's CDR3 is CASSLVNSPLHF. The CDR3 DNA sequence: TGTGCCAGCAGCTTAGTTAATTCACCCCTCCACTTT.

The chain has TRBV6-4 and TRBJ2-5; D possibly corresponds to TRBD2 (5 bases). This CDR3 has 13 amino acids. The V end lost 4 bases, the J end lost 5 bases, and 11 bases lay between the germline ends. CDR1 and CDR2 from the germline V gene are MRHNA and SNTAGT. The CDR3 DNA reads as TGTGCCAGCAGTGGCGATAGAGGGGAGACCCAGTACTTC. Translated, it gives CASSGDRGETQYF.

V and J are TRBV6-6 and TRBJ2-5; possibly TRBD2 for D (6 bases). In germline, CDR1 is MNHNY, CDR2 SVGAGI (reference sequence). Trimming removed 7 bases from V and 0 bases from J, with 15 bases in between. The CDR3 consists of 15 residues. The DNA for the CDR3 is TGTGCCAGCACCCCATCGGGGGTGTACCAAGAGACCCAGTACTTC. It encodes CASTPSGVYQETQYF.

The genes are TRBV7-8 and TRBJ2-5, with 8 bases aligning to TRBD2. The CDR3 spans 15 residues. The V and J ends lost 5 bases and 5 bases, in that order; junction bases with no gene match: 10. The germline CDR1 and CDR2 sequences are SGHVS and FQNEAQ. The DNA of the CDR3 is TGTGCCAGCAGCCTAGAGCGGGGGATCAGGGAGACCCAGTACTTC. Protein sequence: CASSLERGIRETQYF. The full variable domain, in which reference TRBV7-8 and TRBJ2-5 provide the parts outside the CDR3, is GAGVSQSPRYKVAKRGQDVALRCDPISGHVSLFWYQQALGQGPEFLTYFQNEAQLDKSGLPSDRFFAERPEGSVSTLKIQRTQQEDSAVYLCASSLERGIRETQYFGPGTRLLVL.

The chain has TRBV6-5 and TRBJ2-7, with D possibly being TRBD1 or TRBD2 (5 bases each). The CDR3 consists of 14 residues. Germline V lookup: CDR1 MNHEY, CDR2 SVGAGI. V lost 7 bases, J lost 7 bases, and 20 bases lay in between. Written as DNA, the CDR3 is TGTGCCAGCACCCGAAGGACATTTGGGAGTGAGCAGTACTTC. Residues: CASTRRTFGSEQYF.

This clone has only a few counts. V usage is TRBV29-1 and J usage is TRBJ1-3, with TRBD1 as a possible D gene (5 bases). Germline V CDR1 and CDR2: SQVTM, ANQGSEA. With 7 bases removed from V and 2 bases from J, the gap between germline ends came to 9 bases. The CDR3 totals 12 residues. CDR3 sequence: CSGLTAGNTIYF. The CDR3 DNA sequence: TGCAGCGGGTTGACAGCTGGAAACACCATATATTTT.

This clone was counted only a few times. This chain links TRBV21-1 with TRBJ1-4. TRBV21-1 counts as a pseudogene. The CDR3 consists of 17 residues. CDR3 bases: TGTGCCAGCAGCAGCCTTGGGACCACGGCAACTAATGAAAAACTGTTTTTT. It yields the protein CASSSLGTTATNEKLFF.

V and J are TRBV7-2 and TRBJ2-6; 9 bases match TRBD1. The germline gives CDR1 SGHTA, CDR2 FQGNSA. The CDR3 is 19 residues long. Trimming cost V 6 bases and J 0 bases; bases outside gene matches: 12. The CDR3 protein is CASRSGTGLSSSGANVLTF. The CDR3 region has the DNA TGTGCCAGCAGGTCCGGGACAGGGCTTTCATCCTCTGGGGCCAACGTCCTGACTTTC. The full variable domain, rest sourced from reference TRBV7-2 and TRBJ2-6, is GAGVSQSPSNKVTEKGKDVELRCDPISGHTALYWYRQSLGQGLEFLIYFQGNSAPDKSGLPSDRFSAERTGGSVSTLTIQRTQQEDSAVYLCASRSGTGLSSSGANVLTFGAGSRLTVL.

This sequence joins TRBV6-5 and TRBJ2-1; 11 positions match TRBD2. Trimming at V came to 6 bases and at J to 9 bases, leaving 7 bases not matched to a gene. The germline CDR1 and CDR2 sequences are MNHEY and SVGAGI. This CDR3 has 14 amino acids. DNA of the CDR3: TGTGCCAGCAGGATAGCGGGGGGGCCGAGTGAGCAGTTCTTC. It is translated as CASRIAGGPSEQFF.

The CDR3 nucleotides read TGTGCCAAGGGGGGGCAGGGGAATTTTAACTATGGCTACACCTTC. This translates into CAKGGQGNFNYGYTF. This chain links TRBV2 with TRBJ1-2, with D possibly TRBD1 on 6 matching bases. The CDR3 totals 15 residues. V was cut by 10 bases and J by 1 base, with 19 bases left in between. The germline gives CDR1 SNHLY, CDR2 FYNNEI. The entire variable domain, with the rest obtained from reference TRBV2 and TRBJ1-2, is as follows: EPEVTQTPSHQVTQMGQEVILRCVPISNHLYFYWYRQILGQKVEFLVSFYNNEISEKSEIFDDQFSVERPDGSNFTLKIRSTKLEDSAMYFCAKGGQGNFNYGYTFGSGTRLTVV.

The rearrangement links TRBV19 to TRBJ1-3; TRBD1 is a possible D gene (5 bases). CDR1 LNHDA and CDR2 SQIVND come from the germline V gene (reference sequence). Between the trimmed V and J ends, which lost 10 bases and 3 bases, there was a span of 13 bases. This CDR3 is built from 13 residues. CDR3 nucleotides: TGTGCCATATCTCAGGGTTATGGAAACACCATATATTTT. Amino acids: CAISQGYGNTIYF.

The CDR3 loop is CASGVHMAAEAFF. As DNA, the CDR3 is TGCGCCAGCGGTGTCCACATGGCGGCGGAAGCTTTCTTT. The rearrangement links TRBV5-1 to TRBJ1-1; unclear D gene. This CDR3 has 13 residues. Per the germline V gene, CDR1 is SGHRS and CDR2 is YFSETQ. Trimming took off 7 bases at V and 8 bases at J, with 18 bases between the two ends.

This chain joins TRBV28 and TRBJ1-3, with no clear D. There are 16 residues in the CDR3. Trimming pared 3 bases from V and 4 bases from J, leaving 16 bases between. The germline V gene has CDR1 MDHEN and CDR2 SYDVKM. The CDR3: CASSLLAASGGNTIYF. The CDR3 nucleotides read TGTGCCAGCAGTTTGTTAGCTGCGTCTGGGGGAAACACCATATATTTT.

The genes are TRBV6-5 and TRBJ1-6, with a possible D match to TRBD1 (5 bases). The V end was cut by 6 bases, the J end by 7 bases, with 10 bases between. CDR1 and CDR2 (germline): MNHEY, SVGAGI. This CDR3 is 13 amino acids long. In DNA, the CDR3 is TGTGCCAGCAGAAGACCAGGGAATTCACCCCTCCACTTT. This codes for CASRRPGNSPLHF.

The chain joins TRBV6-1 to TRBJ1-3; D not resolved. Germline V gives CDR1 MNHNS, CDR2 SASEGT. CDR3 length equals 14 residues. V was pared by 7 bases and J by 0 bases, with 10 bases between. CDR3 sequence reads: CASTPGSSGNTIYF. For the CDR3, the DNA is TGTGCCAGCACCCCGGGGTCCTCTGGAAACACCATATATTTT.

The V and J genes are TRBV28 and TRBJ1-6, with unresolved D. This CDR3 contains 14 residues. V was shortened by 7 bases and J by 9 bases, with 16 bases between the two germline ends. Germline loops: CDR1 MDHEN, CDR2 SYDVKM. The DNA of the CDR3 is TGTGCCAGCACCAGGATTTCCGGGAGTTCACCCCTCCACTTT. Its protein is CASTRISGSSPLHF.

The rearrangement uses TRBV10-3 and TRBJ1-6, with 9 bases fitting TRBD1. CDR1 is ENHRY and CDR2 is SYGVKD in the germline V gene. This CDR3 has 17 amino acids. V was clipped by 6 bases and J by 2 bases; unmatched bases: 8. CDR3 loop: CAIRDRDREPYNSPLHF. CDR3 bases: TGTGCCATCAGGGACCGGGACAGGGAACCCTATAATTCACCCCTCCACTTT.

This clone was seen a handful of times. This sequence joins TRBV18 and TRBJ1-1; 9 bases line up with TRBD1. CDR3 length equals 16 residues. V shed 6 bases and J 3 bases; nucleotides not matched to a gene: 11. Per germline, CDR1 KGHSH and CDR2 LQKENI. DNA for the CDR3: TGTGCCAGCTCTCCGAACAGGGGGCTCAGGGACACTGAAGCTTTCTTT. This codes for CASSPNRGLRDTEAFF.

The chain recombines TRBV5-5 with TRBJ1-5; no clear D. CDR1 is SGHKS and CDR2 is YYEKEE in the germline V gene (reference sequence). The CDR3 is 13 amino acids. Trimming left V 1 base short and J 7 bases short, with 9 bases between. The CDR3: CASSLRVAQPQHF. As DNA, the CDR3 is TGTGCCAGCAGCTTGCGTGTGGCCCAGCCCCAGCATTTT.

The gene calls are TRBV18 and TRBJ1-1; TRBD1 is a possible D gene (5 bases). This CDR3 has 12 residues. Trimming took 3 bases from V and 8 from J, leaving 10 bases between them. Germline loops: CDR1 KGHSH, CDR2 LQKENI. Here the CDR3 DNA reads TGTGCCAGCTCACCGGAAGCAGGGGAAGCTTTCTTT. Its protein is CASSPEAGEAFF.

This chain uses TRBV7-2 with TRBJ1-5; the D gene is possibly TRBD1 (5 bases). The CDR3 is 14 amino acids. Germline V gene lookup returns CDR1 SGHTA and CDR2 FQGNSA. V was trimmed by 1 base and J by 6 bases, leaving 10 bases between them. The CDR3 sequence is CASSLGREGQPQHF. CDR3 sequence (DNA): TGTGCCAGCAGCTTAGGCAGGGAAGGTCAGCCCCAGCATTTT.

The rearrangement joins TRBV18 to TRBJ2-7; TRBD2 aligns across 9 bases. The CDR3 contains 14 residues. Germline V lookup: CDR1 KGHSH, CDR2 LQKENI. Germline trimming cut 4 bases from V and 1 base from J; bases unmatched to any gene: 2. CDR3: CASSLAGVSYEQYF. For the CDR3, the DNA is TGTGCCAGCTCACTAGCGGGGGTATCCTACGAGCAGTACTTC.

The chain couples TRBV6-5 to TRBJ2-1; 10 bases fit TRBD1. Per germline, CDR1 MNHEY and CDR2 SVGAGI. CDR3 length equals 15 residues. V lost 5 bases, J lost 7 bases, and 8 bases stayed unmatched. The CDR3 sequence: CASSIDRGRVNEQFF. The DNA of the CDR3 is TGTGCCAGCAGTATCGACAGGGGGCGCGTTAATGAGCAGTTCTTC.

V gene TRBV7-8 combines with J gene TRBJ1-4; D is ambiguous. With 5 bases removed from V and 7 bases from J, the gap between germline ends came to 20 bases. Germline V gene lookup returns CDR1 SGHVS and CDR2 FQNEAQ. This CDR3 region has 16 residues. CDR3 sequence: CASSPRPLPGGEKLFF. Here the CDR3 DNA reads TGTGCCAGCAGCCCCAGGCCGCTCCCTGGAGGTGAAAAACTGTTTTTT.

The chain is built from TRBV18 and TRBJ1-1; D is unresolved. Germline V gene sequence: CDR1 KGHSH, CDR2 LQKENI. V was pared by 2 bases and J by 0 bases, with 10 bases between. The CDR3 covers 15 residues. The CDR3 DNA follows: TGTGCCAGCTCACCAAAACAGACATTGAACACTGAAGCTTTCTTT. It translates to CASSPKQTLNTEAFF.

CDR3 sequence (DNA): TGTGCCAGCAGCGCCAGGGTTGTCGGCGGCTACACCTTC. Translated, it gives CASSARVVGGYTF. V and J are TRBV9 and TRBJ1-2; a weak D match, TRBD1 (5 bases). CDR1 and CDR2 from the germline V gene are SGDLS and YYNGEE. V was clipped by 3 bases and J by 8 bases, with 14 bases between them. This CDR3 comprises 13 residues.

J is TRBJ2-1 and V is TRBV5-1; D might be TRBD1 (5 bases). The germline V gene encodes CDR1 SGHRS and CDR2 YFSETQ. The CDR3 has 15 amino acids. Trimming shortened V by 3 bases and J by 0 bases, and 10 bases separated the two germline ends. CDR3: CASSSQVRSYNEQFF. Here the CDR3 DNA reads TGCGCCAGCAGCTCACAGGTCCGCTCCTACAATGAGCAGTTCTTC. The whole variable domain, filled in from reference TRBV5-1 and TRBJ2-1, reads KAGVTQTPRYLIKTRGQQVTLSCSPISGHRSVSWYQQTPGQGLQFLFEYFSETQRNKGNFPGRFSGRQFSNSRSEMNVSTLELGDSALYLCASSSQVRSYNEQFFGPGTRLTVL.

CDR3 protein: CASSGVLGDTIYF. The CDR3 DNA follows: TGTGCCAGCAGCGGTGTCCTCGGGGACACCATATATTTT. This rearrangement joins TRBV6-1 to TRBJ1-3; no clear D gene. Germline CDR1 MNHNS, CDR2 SASEGT. Trimming removed 6 bases at V and 8 bases at J, with 14 bases between. The CDR3 is made up of 13 amino acids.

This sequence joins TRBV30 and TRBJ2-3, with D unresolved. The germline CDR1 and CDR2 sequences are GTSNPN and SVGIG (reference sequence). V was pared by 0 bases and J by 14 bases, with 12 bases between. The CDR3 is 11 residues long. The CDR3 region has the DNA TGTGCCTGGAGTGTCGGCCAGATCCGGTATTTT. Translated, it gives CAWSVGQIRYF.

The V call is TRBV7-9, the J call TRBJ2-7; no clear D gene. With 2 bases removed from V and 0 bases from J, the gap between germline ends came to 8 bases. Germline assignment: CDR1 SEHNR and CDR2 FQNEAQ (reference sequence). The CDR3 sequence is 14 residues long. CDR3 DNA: TGTGCCAGCAGCTTAATGGCTAGCTCCTACGAGCAGTACTTC. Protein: CASSLMASSYEQYF.

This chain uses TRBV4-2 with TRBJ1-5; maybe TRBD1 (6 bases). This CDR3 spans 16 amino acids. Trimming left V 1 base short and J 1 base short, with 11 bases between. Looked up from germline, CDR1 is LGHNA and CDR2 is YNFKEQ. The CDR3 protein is CASSQGDNTSNQPQHF. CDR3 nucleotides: TGTGCCAGCAGCCAAGGGGACAACACCAGCAATCAGCCCCAGCATTTT.